The clone carrying this T cell receptor (beta chain) has a handful of counts. The antigen remains unidentified. Trimming removed 6 bases at V and 8 bases at J, with 13 bases between. The germline gives CDR1 MDHEN, CDR2 SYDVKM. This CDR3 contains 13 residues. The data were obtained in a study of vaccination and CD4 T cells after COVID-19. Cultured CD4+ T cell DNA was sequenced using the Oncomine TCR Beta short-read assay. Cultured CD4+ T cells yielded the extracted genomic DNA. TCRdb reprocessed the PCR reads with MiXCR, giving one entry per CDR3 protein. The table shows approximately 16,000 distinct CDR3 sequences, with about 38% occurring only once. The treatment: roughly ten-day PBMC culture with coronavirus spike peptide pools or control peptides (ViraFEST assay). TCR sequencing followed the expansion of antigen-specific T cells with peptide pools in ViraFEST. Negative selection enriched CD4+ T cells from cultures at roughly 10 days.

This receptor was obtained from a human donor who had recovered from COVID-19. The chain is built from TRBV28 and TRBJ1-4; no clear D. Sequenced material: CD4+ T cells from blood, cultured in vitro. CDR3 DNA: TGTGCCAGCAGAACATTAGTCAGGGAAAAACTGTTTTTT. The encoded protein is CASRTLVREKLFF.